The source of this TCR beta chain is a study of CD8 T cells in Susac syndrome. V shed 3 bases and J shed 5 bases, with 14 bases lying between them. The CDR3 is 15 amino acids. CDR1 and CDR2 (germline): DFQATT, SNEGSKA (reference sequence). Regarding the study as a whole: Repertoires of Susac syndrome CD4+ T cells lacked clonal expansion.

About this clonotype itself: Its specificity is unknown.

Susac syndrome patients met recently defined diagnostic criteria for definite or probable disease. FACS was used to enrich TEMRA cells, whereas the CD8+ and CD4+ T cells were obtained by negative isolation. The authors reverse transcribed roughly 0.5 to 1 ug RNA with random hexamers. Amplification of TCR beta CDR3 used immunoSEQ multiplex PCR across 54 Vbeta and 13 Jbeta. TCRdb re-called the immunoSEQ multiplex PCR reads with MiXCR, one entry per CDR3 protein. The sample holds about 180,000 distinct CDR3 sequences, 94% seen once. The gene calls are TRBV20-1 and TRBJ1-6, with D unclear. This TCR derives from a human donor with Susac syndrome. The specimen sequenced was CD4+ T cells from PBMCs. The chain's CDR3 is CSARAGGLHNSPLHF. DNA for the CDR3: TGCAGTGCTAGGGCGGGAGGACTTCATAATTCACCCCTCCACTTT.